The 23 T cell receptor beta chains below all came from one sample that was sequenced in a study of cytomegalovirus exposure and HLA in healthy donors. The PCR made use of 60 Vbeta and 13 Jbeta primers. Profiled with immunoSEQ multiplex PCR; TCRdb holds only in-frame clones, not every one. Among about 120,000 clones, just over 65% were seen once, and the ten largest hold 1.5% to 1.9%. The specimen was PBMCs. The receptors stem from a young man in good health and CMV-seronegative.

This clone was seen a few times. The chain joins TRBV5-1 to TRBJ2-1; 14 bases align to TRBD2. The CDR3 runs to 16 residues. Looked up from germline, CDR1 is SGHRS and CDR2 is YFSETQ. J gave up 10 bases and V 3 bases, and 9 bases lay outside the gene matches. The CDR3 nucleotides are TGCGCCAGCAGCTCCCAGACTAGCGGGAGGGCAGGGGAGCAGTTCTTC. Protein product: CASSSQTSGRAGEQFF.

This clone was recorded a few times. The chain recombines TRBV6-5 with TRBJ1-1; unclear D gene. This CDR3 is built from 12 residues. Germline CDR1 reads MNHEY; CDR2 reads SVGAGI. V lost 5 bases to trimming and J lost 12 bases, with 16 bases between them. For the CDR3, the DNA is TGTGCCAGCAGTGCCAATGTTCGGGAAACTTTCTTT. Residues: CASSANVRETFF.

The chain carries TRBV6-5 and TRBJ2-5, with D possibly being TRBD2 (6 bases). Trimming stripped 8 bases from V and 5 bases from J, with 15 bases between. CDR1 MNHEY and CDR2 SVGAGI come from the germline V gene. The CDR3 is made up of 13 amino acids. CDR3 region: CASWRGLGETQYF. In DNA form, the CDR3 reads TGTGCCAGCTGGAGGGGCCTCGGGGAGACCCAGTACTTC.

The CDR3 DNA reads TGCAGTACCAGACAGGGAGAGACCCAGTACTTC. This sequence encodes CSTRQGETQYF. The rearrangement uses TRBV20-1 and TRBJ2-5; 7 bases are a match to TRBD1. The CDR3 spans 11 residues. The V and J ends lost 8 bases and 4 bases, in that order; junction bases with no gene match: 4. The V gene's germline CDR1 is DFQATT and CDR2 SNEGSKA (reference sequence).

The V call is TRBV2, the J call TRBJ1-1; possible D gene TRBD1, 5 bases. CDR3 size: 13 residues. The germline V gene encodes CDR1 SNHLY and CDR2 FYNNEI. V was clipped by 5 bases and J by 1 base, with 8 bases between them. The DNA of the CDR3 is TGTGCCAGCAGTTGGCAGGGGAACACTGAAGCTTTCTTT. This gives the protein CASSWQGNTEAFF.

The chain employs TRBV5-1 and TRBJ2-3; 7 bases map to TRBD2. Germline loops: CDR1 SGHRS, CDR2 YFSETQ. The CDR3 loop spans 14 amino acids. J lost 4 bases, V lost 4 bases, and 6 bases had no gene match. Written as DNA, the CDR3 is TGCGCCAGCAGCCGGGACTATCCCCCAGATACGCAGTATTTT. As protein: CASSRDYPPDTQYF.

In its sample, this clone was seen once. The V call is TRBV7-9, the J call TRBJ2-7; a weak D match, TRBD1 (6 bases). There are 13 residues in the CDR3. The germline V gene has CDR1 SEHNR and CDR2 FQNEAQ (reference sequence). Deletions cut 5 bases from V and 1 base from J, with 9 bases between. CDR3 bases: TGTGCCAGCAGCCCTGGGACATCCTACGAGCAGTACTTC. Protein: CASSPGTSYEQYF.

CDR3 DNA sequence: TGTGCCAGCAAGAGGGGGGACAGGGGAGCCCACGAGCAGTACTTC. Residues: CASKRGDRGAHEQYF. This chain links TRBV11-2 with TRBJ2-7; 10 nucleotides align to TRBD1. This CDR3 has 15 residues. Trimming removed 7 bases from V and 5 bases from J; junction bases left unmatched: 11. From germline, CDR1 is SGHAT and CDR2 FQNNGV.

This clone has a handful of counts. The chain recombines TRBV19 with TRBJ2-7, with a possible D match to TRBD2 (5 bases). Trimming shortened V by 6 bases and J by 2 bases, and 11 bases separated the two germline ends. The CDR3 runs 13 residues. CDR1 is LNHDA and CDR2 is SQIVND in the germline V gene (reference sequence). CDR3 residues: CASSGIGTYEQYF. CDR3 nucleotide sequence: TGTGCCAGTAGCGGGATTGGGACCTACGAGCAGTACTTC.

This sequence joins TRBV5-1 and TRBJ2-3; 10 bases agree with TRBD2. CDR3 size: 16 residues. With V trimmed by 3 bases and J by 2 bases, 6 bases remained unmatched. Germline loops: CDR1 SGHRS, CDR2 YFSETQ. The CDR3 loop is CASSSIAGGHTDTQYF. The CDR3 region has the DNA TGCGCCAGCAGCTCAATAGCGGGGGGACACACAGATACGCAGTATTTT.

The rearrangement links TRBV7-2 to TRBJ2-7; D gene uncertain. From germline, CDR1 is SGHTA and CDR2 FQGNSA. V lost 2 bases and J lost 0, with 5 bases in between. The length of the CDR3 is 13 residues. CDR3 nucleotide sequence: TGTGCCAGCAGCTTATACGGCTCCTACGAGCAGTACTTC. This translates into CASSLYGSYEQYF.

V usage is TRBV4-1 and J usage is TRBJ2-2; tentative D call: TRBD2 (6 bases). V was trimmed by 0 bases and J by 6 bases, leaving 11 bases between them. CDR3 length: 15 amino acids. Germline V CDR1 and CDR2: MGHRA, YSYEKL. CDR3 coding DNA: TGCGCCAGCAGCCAAGAGGGACTCGGATCCGGGGAGCTGTTTTTT. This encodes CASSQEGLGSGELFF.

Here the CDR3 DNA reads TGTGCCAGCAGCTTCCGCGAGCGGGCTGAGCAGTATTTT. Encoded protein: CASSFRERAEQYF. The rearrangement uses TRBV5-6 and TRBJ2-3, with D tentatively TRBD2 (6 bases). Germline V lookup: CDR1 SGHDT, CDR2 YYEEEE. V was shortened by 2 bases and J by 11 bases, with 15 bases between the two germline ends. The CDR3 loop spans 13 amino acids.

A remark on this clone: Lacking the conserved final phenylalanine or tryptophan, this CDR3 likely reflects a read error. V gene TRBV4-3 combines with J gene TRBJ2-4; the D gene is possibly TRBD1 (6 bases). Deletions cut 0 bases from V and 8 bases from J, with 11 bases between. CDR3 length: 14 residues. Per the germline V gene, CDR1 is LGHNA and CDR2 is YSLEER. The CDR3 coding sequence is TGCGCCAGCAGCCAAGATACGACAGGCTACATTCAGTACCTC. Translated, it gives CASSQDTTGYIQYL.

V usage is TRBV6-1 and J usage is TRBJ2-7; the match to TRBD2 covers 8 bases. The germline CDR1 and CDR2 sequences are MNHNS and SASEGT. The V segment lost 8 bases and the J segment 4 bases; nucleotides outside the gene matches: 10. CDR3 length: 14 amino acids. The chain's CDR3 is CASGARGAGYEQYF. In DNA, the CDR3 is TGTGCCAGCGGGGCGCGGGGGGCAGGTTACGAGCAGTACTTC.

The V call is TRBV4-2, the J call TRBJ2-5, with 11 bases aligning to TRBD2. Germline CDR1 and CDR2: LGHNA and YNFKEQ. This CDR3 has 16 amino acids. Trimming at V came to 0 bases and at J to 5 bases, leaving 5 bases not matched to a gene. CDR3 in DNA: TGTGCCAGCAGCCAAGATCTTACTAGCGGGAGCGAGACCCAGTACTTC. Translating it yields CASSQDLTSGSETQYF.

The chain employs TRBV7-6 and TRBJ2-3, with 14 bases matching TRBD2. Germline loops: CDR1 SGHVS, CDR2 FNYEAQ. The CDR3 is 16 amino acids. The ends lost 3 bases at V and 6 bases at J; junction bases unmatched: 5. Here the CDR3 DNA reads TGTGCCAGCAGCTTGGGACTAGCGGGAGAATTGGATACGCAGTATTTT. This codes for CASSLGLAGELDTQYF.

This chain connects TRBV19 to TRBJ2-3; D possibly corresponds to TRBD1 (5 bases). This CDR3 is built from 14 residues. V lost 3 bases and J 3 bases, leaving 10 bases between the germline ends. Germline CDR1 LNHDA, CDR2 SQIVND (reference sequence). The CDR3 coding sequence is TGTGCCAGTAGTATTTTCCAGGGAACAGATACGCAGTATTTT. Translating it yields CASSIFQGTDTQYF.

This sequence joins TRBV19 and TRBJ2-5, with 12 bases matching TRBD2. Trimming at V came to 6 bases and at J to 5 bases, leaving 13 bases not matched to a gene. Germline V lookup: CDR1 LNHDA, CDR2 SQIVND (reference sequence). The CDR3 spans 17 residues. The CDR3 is CASRGTSGLLRGETQYF. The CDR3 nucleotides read TGTGCCAGTAGGGGGACTAGCGGGCTACTGCGGGGGGAGACCCAGTACTTC. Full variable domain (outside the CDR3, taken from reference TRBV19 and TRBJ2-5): DGGITQSPKYLFRKEGQNVTLSCEQNLNHDAMYWYRQDPGQGLRLIYYSQIVNDFQKGDIAEGYSVSREKKESFPLTVTSAQKNPTAFYLCASRGTSGLLRGETQYFGPGTRLLVL.

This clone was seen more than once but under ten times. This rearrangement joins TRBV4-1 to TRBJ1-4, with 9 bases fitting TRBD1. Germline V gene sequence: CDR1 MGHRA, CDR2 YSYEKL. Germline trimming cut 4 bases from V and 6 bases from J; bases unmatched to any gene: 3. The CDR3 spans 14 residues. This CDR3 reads CASSRTGADEKLFF. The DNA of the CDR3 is TGCGCCAGCAGCCGGACAGGGGCCGATGAAAAACTGTTTTTT.

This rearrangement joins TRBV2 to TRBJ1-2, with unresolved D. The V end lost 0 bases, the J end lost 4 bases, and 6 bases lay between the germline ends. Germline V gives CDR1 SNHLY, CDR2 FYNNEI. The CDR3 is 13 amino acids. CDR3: CASSEARIYGYTF. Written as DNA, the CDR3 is TGTGCCAGCAGTGAAGCGCGTATCTATGGCTACACCTTC.

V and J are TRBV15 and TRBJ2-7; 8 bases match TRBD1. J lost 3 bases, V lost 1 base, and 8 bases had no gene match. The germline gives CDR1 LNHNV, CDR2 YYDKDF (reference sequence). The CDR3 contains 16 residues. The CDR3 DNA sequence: TGTGCCACCAGCAGAGGGCAAGGACAGGGTGACTACGAGCAGTACTTC. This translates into CATSRGQGQGDYEQYF.

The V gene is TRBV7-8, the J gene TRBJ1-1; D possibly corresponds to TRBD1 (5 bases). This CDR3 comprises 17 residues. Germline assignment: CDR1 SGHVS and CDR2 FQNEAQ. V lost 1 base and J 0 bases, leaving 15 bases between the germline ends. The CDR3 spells CASSLGGKGRLNTEAFF. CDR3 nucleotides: TGTGCCAGCAGCTTAGGCGGTAAGGGGCGGCTGAACACTGAAGCTTTCTTT.